This is a list of T cell receptor beta chains from one sample in a study of HIV-infected children after antiretroviral therapy interruption. TCRdb fed the 3' RACE reads into MiXCR, producing one record per CDR3 protein. Here the sample spans 70,000 to 90,000 distinct CDR3 sequences, about 7% being singletons. The sequenced sample was CD45RA+ CD4+ T cells from PBMCs, pooled from several time points, obtained from a donor given antiretroviral therapy, either interrupted or continuous. The source of these receptors is a pool of human donors with HIV. The CDR3 runs from the conserved cysteine through the conserved F or W. Fields, in order: clone size, V gene, J gene, D gene, CDR3 protein, CDR3 DNA. D genes are given only for firm matches. Some rows mark clone size as missing; the rest say once, few, many or name a class of expanded clone.

abundance: many; v_gene: TRBV19; j_gene: TRBJ1-5; d_gene: .; CDR3aa: CASSFRGAMAQHF; CDR3nt: TGTGCCAGTAGTTTCCGAGGTGCTATGGCCCAGCATTTT
abundance: .; v_gene: TRBV7-3; j_gene: TRBJ2-2; d_gene: .; CDR3aa: CASNLTGGTNTGELFF; CDR3nt: TGTGCCAGCAACTTAACCGGGGGCACAAACACCGGGGAGCTGTTTTTT
abundance: many; v_gene: TRBV5-1; j_gene: TRBJ2-1; d_gene: .; CDR3aa: CASGRAPEVHEQFF; CDR3nt: TGCGCCAGCGGGAGAGCCCCAGAGGTCCATGAGCAGTTCTTC
abundance: .; v_gene: TRBV27; j_gene: TRBJ1-1; d_gene: .; CDR3aa: CASSLEGWGGTEAFF; CDR3nt: TGTGCCAGCAGTTTGGAGGGATGGGGGGGTACTGAAGCTTTCTTT
abundance: few; v_gene: TRBV4-1; j_gene: TRBJ1-5; d_gene: .; CDR3aa: CASSQEGGGRGQPQHF; CDR3nt: TGCGCCAGCAGCCAAGAGGGCGGGGGCCGGGGGCAGCCCCAGCATTTT
abundance: .; v_gene: TRBV5-6; j_gene: TRBJ2-5; d_gene: TRBD2; CDR3aa: CASSRRGLSGGGEETQYF; CDR3nt: TGTGCCAGCAGCCGGAGGGGACTCTCCGGGGGGGGAGAAGAGACCCAGTACTTC
abundance: .; v_gene: TRBV19; j_gene: TRBJ2-3; d_gene: TRBD2; CDR3aa: CASTGGRADTQYF; CDR3nt: TGTGCCAGTACGGGGGGGCGCGCAGATACGCAGTATTTT
abundance: many; v_gene: TRBV6-2/TRBV6-3; j_gene: TRBJ2-1; d_gene: .; CDR3aa: CASSLAGVSYNEQFF; CDR3nt: TGTGCCAGCAGTTTAGCCGGGGTGTCCTACAATGAGCAGTTCTTC
abundance: .; v_gene: TRBV2; j_gene: TRBJ1-5; d_gene: .; CDR3aa: CASSERGPRNQPQHF; CDR3nt: TGTGCCAGCAGTGAAAGGGGTCCTCGTAATCAGCCCCAGCATTTT
abundance: many; v_gene: TRBV24-1; j_gene: TRBJ2-3; d_gene: .; CDR3aa: CATSDRTFPDGAQYF; CDR3nt: TGTGCCACCAGTGACCGTACGTTCCCCGACGGCGCGCAGTATTTT
abundance: many; v_gene: TRBV20-1; j_gene: TRBJ1-5; d_gene: .; CDR3aa: CSACESSGARAQPQHF; CDR3nt: TGCAGTGCTTGCGAGTCATCAGGGGCAAGGGCACAGCCCCAGCATTTT
abundance: few; v_gene: TRBV6-1; j_gene: TRBJ1-4; d_gene: .; CDR3aa: CASSARSQPNEKLFF; CDR3nt: TGTGCCAGCAGTGCCCGGTCGCAACCCAATGAAAAACTGTTTTTT
abundance: many; v_gene: TRBV10-3; j_gene: TRBJ1-1; d_gene: .; CDR3aa: CAIRTGRDTEAFF; CDR3nt: TGTGCCATCAGAACAGGGAGGGACACTGAAGCTTTCTTT
abundance: many; v_gene: TRBV19; j_gene: TRBJ2-1; d_gene: TRBD2; CDR3aa: CASSLSGAYNEQFF; CDR3nt: TGTGCCAGTAGCCTTAGCGGGGCCTACAATGAGCAGTTCTTC
abundance: .; v_gene: TRBV20-1; j_gene: TRBJ1-2; d_gene: .; CDR3aa: CSARGQQGAAYTF; CDR3nt: TGCAGTGCTAGAGGGCAACAGGGAGCCGCCTACACCTTC
abundance: many; v_gene: TRBV5-4; j_gene: TRBJ2-7; d_gene: .; CDR3aa: CASSLGKEQYF; CDR3nt: TGTGCCAGCAGCTTGGGGAAGGAGCAGTACTTC
abundance: many; v_gene: TRBV20-1; j_gene: TRBJ1-5; d_gene: .; CDR3aa: CSERGSNQPQHF; CDR3nt: TGCAGTGAAAGGGGTAGCAATCAGCCCCAGCATTTT
abundance: many; v_gene: TRBV20-1; j_gene: TRBJ2-7; d_gene: TRBD1; CDR3aa: CSARMRDRAREQYF; CDR3nt: TGCAGTGCTCGAATGCGAGACAGGGCGCGCGAGCAGTACTTC
abundance: few; v_gene: TRBV6-6; j_gene: TRBJ1-6; d_gene: .; CDR3aa: CATAYGERSPLHF; CDR3nt: TGTGCCACCGCTTACGGGGAAAGATCACCCCTCCACTTT
abundance: many; v_gene: TRBV6-1; j_gene: TRBJ1-5; d_gene: .; CDR3aa: CASSPSTGYSNQPQHF; CDR3nt: TGTGCCAGCAGCCCATCCACAGGATATAGCAATCAGCCCCAGCATTTT
abundance: many; v_gene: TRBV14; j_gene: TRBJ2-7; d_gene: .; CDR3aa: CASSQGPYEQYF; CDR3nt: TGTGCCAGCAGCCAGGGCCCCTACGAGCAGTACTTC
abundance: many; v_gene: TRBV7-2; j_gene: TRBJ2-7; d_gene: TRBD2; CDR3aa: CASSRTSYEQYF; CDR3nt: TGTGCCAGCAGCCGGACTAGCTACGAGCAGTACTTC
abundance: many; v_gene: TRBV4-1; j_gene: TRBJ2-1; d_gene: TRBD1; CDR3aa: CASSWGQQAYNEQFF; CDR3nt: TGCGCCAGCAGCTGGGGACAGCAAGCCTACAATGAGCAGTTCTTC
abundance: many; v_gene: TRBV19; j_gene: TRBJ1-1; d_gene: .; CDR3aa: CASSIRGPNTEAFF; CDR3nt: TGTGCCAGTAGTATTCGCGGTCCGAACACTGAAGCTTTCTTT
abundance: many; v_gene: TRBV29-1; j_gene: TRBJ1-2; d_gene: TRBD1; CDR3aa: CSVIRGDYGYTF; CDR3nt: TGCAGCGTTATCAGGGGGGACTATGGCTACACCTTC
abundance: .; v_gene: TRBV20-1; j_gene: TRBJ2-1; d_gene: .; CDR3aa: CSASVGGDYNEQFF; CDR3nt: TGCAGTGCTAGCGTCGGCGGAGACTACAATGAGCAGTTCTTC
abundance: many; v_gene: TRBV19; j_gene: TRBJ2-2; d_gene: .; CDR3aa: CASSPRGSTGELFF; CDR3nt: TGTGCCAGTAGTCCCCGTGGCAGCACCGGGGAGCTGTTTTTT
abundance: many; v_gene: TRBV13; j_gene: TRBJ2-3; d_gene: TRBD2; CDR3aa: CASSTRLAVSTDTQYF; CDR3nt: TGTGCCAGCAGCACCCGACTAGCGGTTAGCACAGATACGCAGTATTTT
abundance: many; v_gene: TRBV29-1; j_gene: TRBJ2-5; d_gene: .; CDR3aa: CSFGGEETQYF; CDR3nt: TGCAGCTTCGGGGGAGAAGAGACCCAGTACTTC
abundance: many; v_gene: TRBV7-3; j_gene: TRBJ2-1; d_gene: TRBD2; CDR3aa: CASSLNRLAGAFNEQFF; CDR3nt: TGTGCCAGCAGCTTAAATCGTCTAGCGGGGGCCTTCAATGAGCAGTTCTTC
abundance: .; v_gene: TRBV13; j_gene: TRBJ2-1; d_gene: TRBD2; CDR3aa: CASSETSGGGGNEQFF; CDR3nt: TGTGCCAGCAGCGAGACTAGCGGGGGGGGCGGGAATGAGCAGTTCTTC
abundance: .; v_gene: TRBV19; j_gene: TRBJ1-1; d_gene: TRBD1; CDR3aa: CASSPWTGNTEAFF; CDR3nt: TGTGCCAGTAGTCCCTGGACAGGGAACACTGAAGCTTTCTTT
abundance: .; v_gene: TRBV19; j_gene: TRBJ1-5; d_gene: .; CDR3aa: CASSISGRSSNQPQHF; CDR3nt: TGTGCCAGTAGTATTTCGGGACGGTCTAGCAATCAGCCCCAGCATTTT
abundance: many; v_gene: TRBV7-2; j_gene: TRBJ2-3; d_gene: TRBD2; CDR3aa: CASSLALAGGADTQYF; CDR3nt: TGTGCCAGCAGCTTAGCGCTAGCGGGAGGGGCAGATACGCAGTATTTT
abundance: .; v_gene: TRBV20-1; j_gene: TRBJ2-6; d_gene: .; CDR3aa: CSASHDNSGANVLTF; CDR3nt: TGCAGTGCTAGCCATGATAACTCTGGGGCCAACGTCCTGACTTTC
abundance: few; v_gene: TRBV30; j_gene: TRBJ1-3; d_gene: .; CDR3aa: CAWSVRSGNTIYF; CDR3nt: TGTGCCTGGAGTGTACGGTCTGGAAACACCATATATTTT
abundance: many; v_gene: TRBV4-1; j_gene: TRBJ2-3; d_gene: .; CDR3aa: CASSQDGRNTQYF; CDR3nt: TGCGCCAGCAGCCAAGATGGGAGAAATACGCAGTATTTT
abundance: many; v_gene: TRBV9; j_gene: TRBJ1-5; d_gene: .; CDR3aa: CPQRAQSHSNQPQHF; CDR3nt: TGTCCTCAGAGGGCTCAGTCACATAGCAATCAGCCCCAGCATTTT
abundance: .; v_gene: TRBV29-1; j_gene: TRBJ1-1; d_gene: .; CDR3aa: CSVEDPLNTEAFF; CDR3nt: TGCAGCGTTGAAGACCCCCTGAACACTGAAGCTTTCTTT
abundance: many; v_gene: TRBV5-6; j_gene: TRBJ2-5; d_gene: TRBD2; CDR3aa: CASSLLLAGGPETQYF; CDR3nt: TGTGCCAGCAGCTTGCTCCTCGCGGGAGGGCCAGAGACCCAGTACTTC
abundance: many; v_gene: TRBV6-1; j_gene: TRBJ2-7; d_gene: TRBD1; CDR3aa: CASSEGSRRDRAEQYF; CDR3nt: TGTGCCAGCAGTGAAGGCTCCCGCAGGGACAGGGCCGAGCAGTACTTC
abundance: .; v_gene: TRBV18; j_gene: TRBJ1-4; d_gene: .; CDR3aa: CASSVNPGQSATNEKLFF; CDR3nt: TGTGCCAGCTCAGTCAACCCGGGACAAAGTGCAACTAATGAAAAACTGTTTTTT
abundance: many; v_gene: TRBV5-5; j_gene: TRBJ1-5; d_gene: TRBD1; CDR3aa: CASSFRDRGIQPQHF; CDR3nt: TGTGCCAGCAGCTTCCGGGACAGGGGAATACAGCCCCAGCATTTT